What follows are 16 T cell receptor beta chains derived from one specimen sequenced in a study of human thymus T cells. The assay was immunoSEQ multiplex PCR, and TCRdb's table has in-frame clones only and misses some. The sample has roughly 120,000 clones; approximately 96% are singletons. Resections that were taken during corrective heart surgery supplied the thymus tissue. The specimen sequenced was thymus tissue. The receptors shown here come from a boy under three years old with a congenital heart defect but otherwise immunologically healthy.

This chain joins TRBV15 and TRBJ2-7, with D possibly being TRBD2 (5 bases). The ends were cut back, 1 base at V and 6 bases at J, with 7 bases in the middle. Germline CDR1 LNHNV, CDR2 YYDKDF (reference sequence). The CDR3 sequence is 12 residues long. The CDR3 here is CATSRAGGEQYF. CDR3 in DNA: TGTGCCACCAGCAGAGCCGGAGGCGAGCAGTACTTC.

The chain carries TRBV27 and TRBJ1-1; tentatively, D is TRBD1 (6 bases). CDR1 is MNHEY and CDR2 is SMNVEV in the germline V gene (reference sequence). The V gene lost 5 bases and the J gene lost 3 bases, with 16 bases spanning the gap. The CDR3 runs 15 residues. The CDR3 bases are TGTGCCAGCAGTCGTACAGGGTTGGAGGACACTGAAGCTTTCTTT. Encoded protein: CASSRTGLEDTEAFF.

V usage is TRBV5-6 and J usage is TRBJ1-6; 7 nucleotides align to TRBD1. Germline assignment: CDR1 SGHDT and CDR2 YYEEEE. The CDR3 totals 16 residues. J gave up 9 bases and V 0 bases, and 9 bases lay outside the gene matches. DNA of the CDR3: TGTGCCAGCAGCTTGGAAGGGACAGCGGTTGGTTCACCCCTCCACTTT. As protein: CASSLEGTAVGSPLHF.

The chain joins TRBV4-3 to TRBJ2-5; TRBD2 matches 10 bases. This CDR3 has 15 residues. The junction had 4 bases not matched to a gene; V was cut back by 6 bases and J by 0 bases. The germline V gene encodes CDR1 LGHNA and CDR2 YSLEER. The CDR3 spells CASSRLAGDQETQYF. The CDR3 DNA follows: TGCGCCAGCAGTCGGCTAGCGGGGGACCAAGAGACCCAGTACTTC.

The V call is TRBV14, the J call TRBJ2-2, with a possible D match to TRBD2 (5 bases). The germline V and J ends were trimmed by 4 bases and 1 base, with 10 bases remaining between them. Germline V CDR1 and CDR2: SGHDN, FVKESK. The CDR3 extends over 15 amino acids. For the CDR3, the DNA is TGTGCCAGCAGCCTTCTTCGGGGGAACACCGGGGAGCTGTTTTTT. This gives the protein CASSLLRGNTGELFF.

The V gene is TRBV7-3, the J gene TRBJ2-5; the D gene is possibly TRBD2 (6 bases). The CDR3 is made up of 13 amino acids. The V and J ends lost 5 bases and 5 bases respectively, with 12 bases between them. Germline-derived CDR1 and CDR2 are SGHTA and FQGTGA. The CDR3 DNA reads TGTGCCAGCAGCCCCCGGGGGAGGGAGACCCAGTACTTC. This encodes CASSPRGRETQYF.

As DNA, the CDR3 is TGTGCCAGCAGTTTCCAGGGACACGCGGTCAGCGGGGAGCTGTTTTTT. Translation: CASSFQGHAVSGELFF. The chain links TRBV28 to TRBJ2-2, with TRBD1 as a possible D gene (6 bases). The germline V gene has CDR1 MDHEN and CDR2 SYDVKM. V was shortened by 3 bases and J by 7 bases, with 18 bases between the two germline ends. This CDR3 is built from 16 residues.

The V call is TRBV5-4, the J call TRBJ1-1, with D hard to call. Germline V gene data show CDR1 as SGHNT and CDR2 as YYREEE (reference sequence). This CDR3 contains 15 residues. V lost 5 bases to trimming and J lost 2 bases, with 16 bases between them. CDR3 sequence: CASSPDLDANTEAFF. The CDR3, as DNA: TGTGCCAGCAGTCCGGATTTGGACGCAAACACTGAAGCTTTCTTT.

This clone was detected once. The rearrangement uses TRBV9 and TRBJ1-3; 9 bases line up with TRBD1. There are 17 residues in the CDR3. V was clipped by 0 bases and J by 7 bases; unmatched bases: 11. CDR1 SGDLS and CDR2 YYNGEE come from the germline V gene. CDR3 bases: TGTGCCAGCAGCGTAGAGTCCCACGGGACAGGGATTAACACCATATATTTT. The encoded protein is CASSVESHGTGINTIYF. Full variable domain (rest looked up from reference TRBV9 and TRBJ1-3): DSGVTQTPKHLITATGQRVTLRCSPRSGDLSVYWYQQSLDQGLQFLIQYYNGEERAKGNILERFSAQQFPDLHSELNLSSLELGDSALYFCASSVESHGTGINTIYFGEGSWLTVV.

The rearrangement uses TRBV2 and TRBJ2-7; no reliable D call. Trimming pared 8 bases from V and 0 bases from J, leaving 11 bases between. CDR1 is SNHLY and CDR2 is FYNNEI in the germline V gene. This CDR3 spans 13 amino acids. The CDR3 spells CASSLPRSYEQYF. Here the CDR3 DNA reads TGTGCCAGCTCGCTTCCGCGCTCCTACGAGCAGTACTTC.

CDR3 in amino acids: CASSDADRVDQPQHF. For the CDR3, the DNA is TGTGCCAGCAGTGACGCGGACAGGGTTGATCAGCCCCAGCATTTT. The chain combines TRBV6-1 with TRBJ1-5, with TRBD1 identical over 8 bases. CDR3 length equals 15 residues. V gave up 3 bases and J gave up 5 bases; unmatched junction bases: 6. The germline CDR1 and CDR2 sequences are MNHNS and SASEGT.

V is TRBV9 and J is TRBJ1-6, with TRBD1 matching 9 bases. Germline V gene lookup returns CDR1 SGDLS and CDR2 YYNGEE. This CDR3 has 14 residues. Trimming took 4 bases from V and 10 from J; bases not matched to a gene: 6. The chain's CDR3 is CASSSGTGRSPLHF. CDR3 coding DNA: TGTGCCAGCAGCTCCGGGACAGGGCGCTCACCCCTCCACTTT.

This chain uses TRBV19 with TRBJ1-2; TRBD1 agrees at 8 bases. This CDR3 is 16 amino acids long. V was clipped by 3 bases and J by 4 bases; unmatched bases: 10. In germline, CDR1 is LNHDA, CDR2 SQIVND (reference sequence). CDR3 DNA sequence: TGTGCCAGTAGTATGGGTGGGGACAGGCCCTTCTATGGCTACACCTTC. Amino acids: CASSMGGDRPFYGYTF.

The V and J genes are TRBV28 and TRBJ2-1, with TRBD2 matching over 12 bases. The germline V gene encodes CDR1 MDHEN and CDR2 SYDVKM. J lost 4 bases, V lost 4 bases, and 5 bases had no gene match. The CDR3 sequence is 16 residues long. The CDR3 loop is CASSSAGLAGYNEQFF. The CDR3 region has the DNA TGTGCCAGCAGTTCTGCGGGACTAGCGGGTTACAATGAGCAGTTCTTC.

The chain couples TRBV14 to TRBJ1-2; the match to TRBD1 covers 8 bases. Germline V gives CDR1 SGHDN, CDR2 FVKESK. V shed 1 base, J shed 7 bases, and the junction held 11 bases outside the gene matches. CDR3 length equals 16 residues. The CDR3 sequence: CASSQVDRGGSSGYTF. The DNA for the CDR3 is TGTGCCAGCAGCCAAGTAGACAGGGGAGGGTCGAGTGGCTACACCTTC.

This sequence joins TRBV6-5 and TRBJ2-5; 8 positions agree with TRBD2. V shed 4 bases, J shed 0 bases, and the junction held 7 bases outside the gene matches. This CDR3 is 16 amino acids long. Looked up from germline, CDR1 is MNHEY and CDR2 is SVGAGI. As DNA, the CDR3 is TGTGCCAGCAGTTGGACTCCGGGACTAGACCAAGAGACCCAGTACTTC. It encodes CASSWTPGLDQETQYF.